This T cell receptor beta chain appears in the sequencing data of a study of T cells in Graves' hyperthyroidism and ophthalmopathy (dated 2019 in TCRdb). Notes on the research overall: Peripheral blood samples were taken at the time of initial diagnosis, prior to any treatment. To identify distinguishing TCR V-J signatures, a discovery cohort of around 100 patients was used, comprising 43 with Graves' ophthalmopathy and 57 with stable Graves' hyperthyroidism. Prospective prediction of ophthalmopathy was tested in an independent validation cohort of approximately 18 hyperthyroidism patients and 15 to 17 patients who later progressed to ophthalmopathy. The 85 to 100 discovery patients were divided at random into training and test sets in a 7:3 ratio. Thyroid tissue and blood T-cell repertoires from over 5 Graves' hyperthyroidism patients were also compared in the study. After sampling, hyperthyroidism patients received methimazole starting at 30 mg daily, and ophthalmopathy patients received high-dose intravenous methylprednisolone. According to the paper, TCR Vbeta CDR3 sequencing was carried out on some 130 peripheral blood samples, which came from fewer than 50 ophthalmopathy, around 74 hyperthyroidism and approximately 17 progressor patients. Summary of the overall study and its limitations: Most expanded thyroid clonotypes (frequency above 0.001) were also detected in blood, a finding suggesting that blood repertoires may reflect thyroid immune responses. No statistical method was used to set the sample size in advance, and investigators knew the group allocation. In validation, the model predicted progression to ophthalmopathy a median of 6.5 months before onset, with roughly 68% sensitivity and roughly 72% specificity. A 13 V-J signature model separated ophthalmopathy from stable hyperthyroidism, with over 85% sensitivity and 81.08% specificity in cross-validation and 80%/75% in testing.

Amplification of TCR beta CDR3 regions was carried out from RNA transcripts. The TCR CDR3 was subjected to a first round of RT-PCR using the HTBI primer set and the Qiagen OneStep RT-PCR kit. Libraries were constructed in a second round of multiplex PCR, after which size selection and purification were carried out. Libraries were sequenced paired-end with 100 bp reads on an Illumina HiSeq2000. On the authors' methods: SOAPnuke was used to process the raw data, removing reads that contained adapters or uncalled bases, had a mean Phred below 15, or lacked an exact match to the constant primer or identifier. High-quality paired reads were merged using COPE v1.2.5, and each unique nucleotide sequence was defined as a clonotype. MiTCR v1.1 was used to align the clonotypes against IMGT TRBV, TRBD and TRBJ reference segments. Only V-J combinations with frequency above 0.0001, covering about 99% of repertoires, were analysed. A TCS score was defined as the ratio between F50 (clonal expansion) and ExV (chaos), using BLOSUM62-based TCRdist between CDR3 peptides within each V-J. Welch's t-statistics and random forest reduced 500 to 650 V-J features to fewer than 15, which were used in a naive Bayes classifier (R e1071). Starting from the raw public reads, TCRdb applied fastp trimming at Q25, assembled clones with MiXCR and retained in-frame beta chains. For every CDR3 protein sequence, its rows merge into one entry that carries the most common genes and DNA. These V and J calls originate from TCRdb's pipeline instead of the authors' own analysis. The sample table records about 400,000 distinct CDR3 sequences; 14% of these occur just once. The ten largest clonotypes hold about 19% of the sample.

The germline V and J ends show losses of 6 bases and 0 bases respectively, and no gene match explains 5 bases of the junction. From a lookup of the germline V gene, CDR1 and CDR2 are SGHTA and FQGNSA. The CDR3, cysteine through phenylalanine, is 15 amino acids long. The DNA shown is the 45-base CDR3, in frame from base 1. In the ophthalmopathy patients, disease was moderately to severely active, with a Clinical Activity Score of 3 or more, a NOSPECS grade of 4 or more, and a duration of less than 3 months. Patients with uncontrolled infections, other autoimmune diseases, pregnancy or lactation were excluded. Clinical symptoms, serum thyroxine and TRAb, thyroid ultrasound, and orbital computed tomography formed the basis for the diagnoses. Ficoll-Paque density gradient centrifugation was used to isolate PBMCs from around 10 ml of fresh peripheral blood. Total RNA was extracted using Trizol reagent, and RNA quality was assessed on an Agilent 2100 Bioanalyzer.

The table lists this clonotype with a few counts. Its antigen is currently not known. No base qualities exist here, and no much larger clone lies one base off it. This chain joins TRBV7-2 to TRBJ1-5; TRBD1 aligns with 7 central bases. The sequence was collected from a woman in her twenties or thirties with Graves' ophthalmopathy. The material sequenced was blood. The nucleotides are TGTGCCAGCAGAGGGACAGCATATAGCAATCAGCCCCAGCATTTT. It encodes CASRGTAYSNQPQHF. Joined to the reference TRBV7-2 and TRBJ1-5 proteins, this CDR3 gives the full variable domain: GAGVSQSPSNKVTEKGKDVELRCDPISGHTALYWYRQSLGQGLEFLIYFQGNSAPDKSGLPSDRFSAERTGGSVSTLTIQRTQQEDSAVYLCASRGTAYSNQPQHFGDGTRLSIL.